These 28 T cell receptor beta chains originate from one sample sequenced in a study of control samples from healthy donors and cancer patients. Produced via immunoSEQ multiplex PCR; TCRdb's table is partial and in-frame only. The repertoire holds 88,000 or so clones, around 94% seen once, with 4.8% in the top ten. Sequenced: blood. These TCRs come from a woman aged 18-29 years in good health.

The rearrangement uses TRBV28 and TRBJ2-7, with D perhaps TRBD2 (6 bases). V lost 5 bases to trimming and J lost 1 base, with 15 bases between them. In germline, CDR1 is MDHEN, CDR2 SYDVKM. The CDR3 contains 15 residues. CDR3 bases: TGTGCCAGCAGTCCCACCGGGACTCCTTCCTACGAGCAGTACTTC. This translates into CASSPTGTPSYEQYF.

The V gene is TRBV9, the J gene TRBJ1-4; 8 positions match TRBD1. There are 17 residues in the CDR3. Looked up from germline, CDR1 is SGDLS and CDR2 is YYNGEE. The V segment lost 0 bases and the J segment 3 bases; nucleotides outside the gene matches: 7. The CDR3 coding sequence is TGTGCCAGCAGCGTAGACGCAGGGGGCATCTCTAATGAAAAACTGTTTTTT. This sequence encodes CASSVDAGGISNEKLFF.

The chain has TRBV6-2 or TRBV6-3 and TRBJ2-7, with D perhaps assigned TRBD1 or TRBD2 (5 bases each). The V gene lost 3 bases and the J gene lost 3 bases, with 18 bases spanning the gap. CDR3 length: 16 amino acids. The V gene's germline CDR1 is MNHEY and CDR2 SVGEGT. The CDR3 DNA sequence: TGTGCCAGCAGTTATGGATTTGGGGCTAGCTTCTACGAGCAGTACTTC. This encodes CASSYGFGASFYEQYF.

The chain couples TRBV28 to TRBJ1-5; D possibly corresponds to TRBD1 (6 bases). Trimming left V 7 bases short and J 6 bases short, with 19 bases between. This CDR3 region has 15 residues. Germline CDR1 is MDHEN and CDR2 is SYDVKM. The CDR3 region has the DNA TGTGCCAGCAATTCCCCACAGGGTACGAGTCAGCCCCAGCATTTT. This encodes CASNSPQGTSQPQHF.

V and J are TRBV2 and TRBJ2-3; 10 positions agree with TRBD2. Germline V CDR1 and CDR2: SNHLY, FYNNEI. V gave up 6 bases and J gave up 4 bases; unmatched junction bases: 7. CDR3 length: 15 amino acids. CDR3 in DNA: TGTGCCAGCAGAACAAGCGGGGGGGCAGCAGATACGCAGTATTTT. Amino acid sequence: CASRTSGGAADTQYF. The full variable domain, in which reference TRBV2 and TRBJ2-3 provide the parts outside the CDR3, is EPEVTQTPSHQVTQMGQEVILRCVPISNHLYFYWYRQILGQKVEFLVSFYNNEISEKSEIFDDQFSVERPDGSNFTLKIRSTKLEDSAMYFCASRTSGGAADTQYFGPGTRLTVL.

The J gene is TRBJ1-6, the V gene TRBV27, with no clear D. The ends were cut back, 6 bases at V and 8 bases at J, with 8 bases in the middle. CDR1 is MNHEY, CDR2 SMNVEV, per germline (reference sequence). The CDR3 loop spans 12 amino acids. DNA of the CDR3: TGTGCCAGCAGGACCACGTATTCACCCCTCCACTTT. It codes for CASRTTYSPLHF.

This chain uses TRBV11-2 with TRBJ2-3, with 8 nucleotides matching TRBD2. The V gene end was trimmed by 5 bases and the J gene end by 3 bases; junction bases not matched to a gene: 10. In germline, CDR1 is SGHAT, CDR2 FQNNGV. This CDR3 has 16 amino acids. As DNA, the CDR3 is TGTGCCAGCAGCCCTGGGACTAGTCGGATGACAGATACGCAGTATTTT. Its protein is CASSPGTSRMTDTQYF.

The rearrangement links TRBV5-1 to TRBJ2-1; 10 nucleotides line up with TRBD2. Germline-derived CDR1 and CDR2 are SGHRS and YFSETQ. With 4 bases clipped from V and 9 bases from J, the junction kept 7 bases outside the gene matches. This CDR3 has 14 residues. The CDR3 here is CASSLGLAAVEQFF. The CDR3 nucleotides are TGCGCCAGCAGCCTTGGACTAGCGGCGGTTGAGCAGTTCTTC.

V is TRBV5-1 and J is TRBJ2-7; 12 bases agree with TRBD2. V was pared by 7 bases and J by 2 bases, with 16 bases of the junction left unmatched. This CDR3 comprises 18 residues. Looked up from germline, CDR1 is SGHRS and CDR2 is YFSETQ. This chain's CDR3 is CASSLTSGSPVGAYEQYF. The CDR3 DNA reads TGCGCCAGCTCCTTGACTAGCGGGAGTCCGGTTGGGGCCTACGAGCAGTACTTC.

The CDR3 loop is CASSLGSLGVNRRTDTQYF. CDR3 DNA: TGCGCCAGCAGCTTGGGCAGCTTGGGCGTTAACAGGCGCACAGATACGCAGTATTTT. The gene calls are TRBV5-1 and TRBJ2-3; a weak D match, TRBD1 (5 bases). The CDR3 extends over 19 amino acids. Per germline, CDR1 SGHRS and CDR2 YFSETQ. With 0 bases removed from V and 1 base from J, the gap between germline ends came to 21 bases. The entire variable domain, with the rest obtained from reference TRBV5-1 and TRBJ2-3, is as follows: KAGVTQTPRYLIKTRGQQVTLSCSPISGHRSVSWYQQTPGQGLQFLFEYFSETQRNKGNFPGRFSGRQFSNSRSEMNVSTLELGDSALYLCASSLGSLGVNRRTDTQYFGPGTRLTVL.

The chain links TRBV9 to TRBJ1-5; perhaps TRBD1 as D (6 bases). Germline lookup yields CDR1 SGDLS and CDR2 YYNGEE. Between the trimmed V and J ends, which lost 1 base and 2 bases, there was a span of 7 bases. The CDR3 spans 14 residues. CDR3 nucleotide sequence: TGTGCCAGCAGCGTATCAGGGGGCAATCAGCCCCAGCATTTT. As protein: CASSVSGGNQPQHF.

V is TRBV7-2 and J is TRBJ2-7; unclear D gene. The CDR3 contains 11 residues. V was cut by 2 bases and J by 6 bases, with 5 bases left in between. Germline V gives CDR1 SGHTA, CDR2 FQGNSA. The CDR3 DNA reads as TGTGCCAGCAGCTTACACCGCGAGCAGTACTTC. Its protein product is CASSLHREQYF. Full variable domain (outside the CDR3, taken from reference TRBV7-2 and TRBJ2-7): GAGVSQSPSNKVTEKGKDVELRCDPISGHTALYWYRQSLGQGLEFLIYFQGNSAPDKSGLPSDRFSAERTGGSVSTLTIQRTQQEDSAVYLCASSLHREQYFGPGTRLTVT.

The chain couples TRBV2 to TRBJ2-1; TRBD2 matches at 7 bases. J was trimmed by 0 bases and V by 8 bases; bases with no gene match: 7. Germline CDR1 SNHLY, CDR2 FYNNEI. CDR3 length: 15 amino acids. The CDR3 coding sequence is TGTGCCAGCGCATGGGGAGGGGACTCCTACAATGAGCAGTTCTTC. This codes for CASAWGGDSYNEQFF.

The V gene is TRBV11-2, the J gene TRBJ2-3, with a possible D match to TRBD1 (5 bases). This CDR3 contains 15 residues. From germline, CDR1 is SGHAT and CDR2 FQNNGV. The V end was cut by 5 bases, the J end by 1 base, with 13 bases between. For the CDR3, the DNA is TGTGCCAGCAGCCTCCAGGGTTACGGCACAGATACGCAGTATTTT. The encoded protein is CASSLQGYGTDTQYF.

The rearrangement uses TRBV28 and TRBJ1-4; D is undetermined. The germline V gene has CDR1 MDHEN and CDR2 SYDVKM. CDR3 length: 12 residues. Trimming shortened V by 4 bases and J by 7 bases, and 7 bases separated the two germline ends. The CDR3 DNA is TGTGCCAGCAGTTCGGGAATTGAAAAACTGTTTTTT. Amino acids: CASSSGIEKLFF. The full variable domain, its missing parts supplied by reference TRBV28 and TRBJ1-4, is DVKVTQSSRYLVKRTGEKVFLECVQDMDHENMFWYRQDPGLGLRLIYFSYDVKMKEKGDIPEGYSVSREKKERFSLILESASTNQTSMYLCASSSGIEKLFFGSGTQLSVL.

The chain joins TRBV5-1 to TRBJ1-1; D call uncertain. This CDR3 comprises 14 residues. Trimming stripped 2 bases from V and 1 base from J, with 9 bases between. The V gene's germline CDR1 is SGHRS and CDR2 YFSETQ. The CDR3 DNA follows: TGCGCCAGCAGCTTTCTCAGCACGAACACTGAAGCTTTCTTT. It yields the protein CASSFLSTNTEAFF.

The chain recombines TRBV11-2 with TRBJ1-3, with D possibly TRBD1 on 5 matching bases. The V and J ends lost 4 bases and 4 bases respectively, with 8 bases between them. The CDR3 is made up of 13 amino acids. Germline values: CDR1 SGHAT, CDR2 FQNNGV. As DNA, the CDR3 is TGTGCCAGCAGCTGGGGACCCGGAAACACCATATATTTT. This encodes CASSWGPGNTIYF.

DNA of the CDR3: TGTGCCAGTAGTCCTCGGACTAGCTTTTTGATCACCGGGGAGCTGTTTTTT. Protein sequence: CASSPRTSFLITGELFF. This chain uses TRBV19 with TRBJ2-2; TRBD2 matches 8 bases. After removal of 5 bases from V and 4 bases from J, the junction contained 12 bases not matched to a gene. The germline V gene has CDR1 LNHDA and CDR2 SQIVND (reference sequence). The CDR3 length is 17 residues.

This chain links TRBV28 with TRBJ1-5, with D possibly being TRBD1 (5 bases). V dropped 3 bases and J dropped 3 bases, with 12 bases sitting between them. The CDR3 consists of 15 residues. From germline, CDR1 is MDHEN and CDR2 SYDVKM. This chain's CDR3 is CASSFGAGLNQPQHF. The CDR3 nucleotides read TGTGCCAGCAGTTTCGGGGCAGGGCTCAATCAGCCCCAGCATTTT.

The gene calls are TRBV28 and TRBJ1-2; D remains ambiguous. V lost 6 bases and J lost 4, with 12 bases in between. Germline CDR1 and CDR2: MDHEN and SYDVKM. This CDR3 contains 13 residues. CDR3 in amino acids: CASSTALSYGYTF. The CDR3 coding sequence is TGTGCCAGCAGCACAGCTCTAAGCTATGGCTACACCTTC.

The V gene is TRBV7-8, the J gene TRBJ1-5; the D gene is possibly TRBD1 (6 bases). The V and J ends lost 5 bases and 0 bases respectively, with 11 bases between them. Germline CDR1 and CDR2: SGHVS and FQNEAQ. The CDR3 has 15 residues. CDR3 amino acids: CASSQNRVSNQPQHF. As DNA, the CDR3 is TGTGCCAGCAGCCAGAACAGGGTTAGCAATCAGCCCCAGCATTTT.

The rearrangement links TRBV19 to TRBJ2-7; 9 nucleotides align to TRBD1. V shed 5 bases and J 6 bases; nucleotides not matched to a gene: 17. This CDR3 spans 17 amino acids. The germline gives CDR1 LNHDA, CDR2 SQIVND (reference sequence). CDR3 nucleotides: TGTGCCAGTAGTTTTGGGGGCCTGGGACAGGGACCCCTCGAGCAGTACTTC. Protein sequence: CASSFGGLGQGPLEQYF. Combining the CDR3 with reference TRBV19 and TRBJ2-7 gives the whole variable domain DGGITQSPKYLFRKEGQNVTLSCEQNLNHDAMYWYRQDPGQGLRLIYYSQIVNDFQKGDIAEGYSVSREKKESFPLTVTSAQKNPTAFYLCASSFGGLGQGPLEQYFGPGTRLTVT.

The gene calls are TRBV4-3 and TRBJ2-2, with 15 bases fitting TRBD2. Germline loops: CDR1 LGHNA, CDR2 YSLEER. The CDR3 consists of 18 residues. The trim removed 3 bases at V and 5 bases at J, leaving 7 bases unmatched. Written as DNA, the CDR3 is TGCGCCAGCAGCCAGAAGGGACTAGCGGGAGGAAGGACCGGGGAGCTGTTTTTT. Translated: CASSQKGLAGGRTGELFF.

This rearrangement joins TRBV9 to TRBJ2-2; no clear D gene. The CDR3 length is 12 residues. Germline V gene lookup returns CDR1 SGDLS and CDR2 YYNGEE. Trimming removed 3 bases at V and 11 bases at J, with 11 bases between. CDR3 bases: TGTGCCAGCAGCGCTCAACCCACCGAGCTGTTTTTT. Its translation is CASSAQPTELFF.

The genes are TRBV18 and TRBJ2-3, with a tentative D call TRBD1 (6 bases). CDR1 is KGHSH and CDR2 is LQKENI in the germline V gene. Trimming took 4 bases from V and 6 from J, leaving 8 bases between them. The CDR3 runs to 12 residues. CDR3 residues: CASSRQGDTQYF. The CDR3 coding sequence is TGTGCCAGCTCACGTCAGGGGGATACGCAGTATTTT. Based on the CDR3 plus reference TRBV18 and TRBJ2-3, the full variable domain is NAGVMQNPRHLVRRRGQEARLRCSPMKGHSHVYWYRQLPEEGLKFMVYLQKENIIDESGMPKERFSAEFPKEGPSILRIQQVVRGDSAAYFCASSRQGDTQYFGPGTRLTVL.

The rearrangement joins TRBV27 to TRBJ1-2; TRBD1 is a possible D gene (6 bases). Germline loops: CDR1 MNHEY, CDR2 SMNVEV (reference sequence). The CDR3 loop spans 17 amino acids. Trimming removed 3 bases at V and 1 base at J, with 18 bases between. The CDR3 loop reads CASSFEGGGPLNYGYTF. Written as DNA, the CDR3 is TGTGCCAGCAGTTTCGAGGGCGGGGGCCCCCTTAACTATGGCTACACCTTC.

The chain links TRBV27 to TRBJ1-2, with D perhaps TRBD1 (5 bases). V shed 3 bases and J shed 1 base, with 12 bases lying between them. This CDR3 has 15 amino acids. CDR1 is MNHEY, CDR2 SMNVEV, per germline (reference sequence). The CDR3 spells CASSFLTGGNYGYTF. The CDR3 nucleotides are TGTGCCAGCAGTTTCCTGACTGGGGGTAACTATGGCTACACCTTC.

J is TRBJ1-1 and V is TRBV10-3; no reliable D call. This CDR3 spans 16 amino acids. V was trimmed by 4 bases and J by 1 base, leaving 16 bases between them. Germline CDR1 ENHRY, CDR2 SYGVKD. The CDR3 is CAISGVPWEPNTEAFF. The CDR3 nucleotides read TGTGCCATCAGTGGAGTCCCCTGGGAGCCGAACACTGAAGCTTTCTTT.